The present T cell receptor beta chain was sequenced within a study of metastatic and nonmetastatic thyroid tumors. Patients were all untreated before their thyroid surgery. The CDR3 length is 16 residues. V gave up 3 bases and J gave up 3 bases; unmatched junction bases: 10. The germline V gene encodes CDR1 SGDLS and CDR2 YYNGEE. Broader study findings: Within blood and tumor, benign nodules reportedly had significantly lower TCR beta diversity than malignant thyroid tumors did.

TCRdb reprocessed the PCR reads via MiXCR. Among 35,000 to 50,000 clones listed, roughly 14% were seen once. This clone has only a few counts. Antigen unknown. Sequenced: blood. The V and J genes are TRBV9 and TRBJ1-2; 8 bases line up with TRBD1. This TCR was recovered from a female donor with papillary thyroid cancer or a benign thyroid nodule (not recorded which). Some clones in this sample may be carry-over from other donors' samples. The CDR3 bases are TGTGCCAGCAGCGCTGCCCCAGGGGGCGCGTACTATGGCTACACCTTC. The encoded protein is CASSAAPGGAYYGYTF.